The 17 T cell receptor beta chains presented below share a single source sample, sequenced in a study of technical replicates of blood from a few donors. Measured with immunoSEQ multiplex PCR; TCRdb has only the in-frame clones, and not every one. Here the sample spans about 88,000 clones, around 94% being singletons. The source material was T cells isolated from PBMCs. Receptors were obtained from a human donor in good health.

This rearrangement joins TRBV7-8 to TRBJ1-5, with a tentative D call TRBD1 (6 bases). The CDR3 is 14 residues long. The germline V and J ends were trimmed by 5 bases and 4 bases, with 12 bases remaining between them. Germline V gene data show CDR1 as SGHVS and CDR2 as FQNEAQ. This chain's CDR3 is CASSPPDRNQPQHF. Here the CDR3 DNA reads TGTGCCAGCAGCCCACCGGACAGAAATCAGCCCCAGCATTTT. The variable domain in full, with the rest retrieved from reference TRBV7-8 and TRBJ1-5, is GAGVSQSPRYKVAKRGQDVALRCDPISGHVSLFWYQQALGQGPEFLTYFQNEAQLDKSGLPSDRFFAERPEGSVSTLKIQRTQQEDSAVYLCASSPPDRNQPQHFGDGTRLSIL.

The chain links TRBV5-1 to TRBJ2-2; TRBD1 is a possible D gene (5 bases). Germline V lookup: CDR1 SGHRS, CDR2 YFSETQ. Trimming removed 2 bases from V and 6 bases from J, with 11 bases in between. The CDR3 length is 14 residues. CDR3 DNA sequence: TGCGCCAGCAGCTTCCAAGGGGTTGCCGGGGAGCTGTTTTTT. Residues: CASSFQGVAGELFF.

This clone was found once. This chain links TRBV7-9 with TRBJ2-2; unclear D gene. In germline, CDR1 is SEHNR, CDR2 FQNEAQ (reference sequence). The CDR3 spans 14 residues. Deletions cut 3 bases from V and 7 bases from J, with 12 bases between. CDR3 bases: TGTGCCAGCAGCTTGATTGCACAGATCGGGGAGCTGTTTTTT. Amino acid sequence: CASSLIAQIGELFF.

This chain links TRBV4-1 with TRBJ1-1; TRBD1 agrees at 7 bases. This CDR3 is built from 16 residues. Germline V gene lookup returns CDR1 MGHRA and CDR2 YSYEKL. Losses at the gene ends were 0 bases for V and 7 bases for J; bases not matched to a gene: 11. This CDR3 reads CASSQDFRGVGGEAFF. The CDR3 coding sequence is TGCGCCAGCAGCCAAGATTTCAGGGGGGTAGGGGGTGAAGCTTTCTTT.

The rearrangement joins TRBV6-4 to TRBJ2-3; D is perhaps TRBD1 (6 bases). Germline V gene lookup returns CDR1 MRHNA and CDR2 SNTAGT. Trimming cost V 4 bases and J 3 bases, with 11 bases left between them. The CDR3 contains 14 residues. This CDR3 reads CASSAQGETDTQYF. The CDR3 nucleotides are TGTGCCAGCAGTGCACAGGGTGAGACAGATACGCAGTATTTT.

The V and J genes are TRBV28 and TRBJ2-1, with 11 nucleotides matching TRBD2. Per the germline V gene, CDR1 is MDHEN and CDR2 is SYDVKM. This CDR3 has 17 residues. The junction had 7 bases not matched to a gene; V was cut back by 6 bases and J by 0 bases. The CDR3 reads CASSGTSGTTSYNEQFF. The CDR3 coding sequence is TGTGCCAGCAGCGGGACTAGCGGAACAACCTCCTACAATGAGCAGTTCTTC.

J is TRBJ2-2 and V is TRBV5-4, with 14 positions matching TRBD2. Germline lookup yields CDR1 SGHNT and CDR2 YYREEE (reference sequence). The CDR3 is 18 residues long. V trimming: 2 bases; J trimming: 7 bases; junction bases outside the gene matches: 10. The CDR3, as DNA: TGTGCCAGCAGCTTATATGGGGGACTAGCGGGAGAGTTCGGGGAGCTGTTTTTT. Translated, it gives CASSLYGGLAGEFGELFF.

The chain combines TRBV9 with TRBJ2-2, with D possibly being TRBD1 (7 bases). This CDR3 spans 15 amino acids. Germline CDR1 reads SGDLS; CDR2 reads YYNGEE. V lost 3 bases and J lost 5, with 14 bases in between. CDR3 coding DNA: TGTGCCAGCAGCGGCGGGACAGAATCAACCGGGGAGCTGTTTTTT. This sequence encodes CASSGGTESTGELFF. Together with reference TRBV9 and TRBJ2-2, the CDR3 gives the full variable domain: DSGVTQTPKHLITATGQRVTLRCSPRSGDLSVYWYQQSLDQGLQFLIQYYNGEERAKGNILERFSAQQFPDLHSELNLSSLELGDSALYFCASSGGTESTGELFFGEGSRLTVL.

The gene calls are TRBV5-1 and TRBJ1-1; tentative D call: TRBD1 (5 bases). The length of the CDR3 is 15 residues. Germline CDR1 reads SGHRS; CDR2 reads YFSETQ. V lost 4 bases and J 1 base, leaving 14 bases between the germline ends. The CDR3 loop reads CASSLLGAGNTEAFF. The CDR3 DNA follows: TGCGCCAGCAGCCTGTTAGGGGCAGGGAACACTGAAGCTTTCTTT. The entire variable domain, with the rest obtained from reference TRBV5-1 and TRBJ1-1, is as follows: KAGVTQTPRYLIKTRGQQVTLSCSPISGHRSVSWYQQTPGQGLQFLFEYFSETQRNKGNFPGRFSGRQFSNSRSEMNVSTLELGDSALYLCASSLLGAGNTEAFFGQGTRLTVV.

In this sample, this clone turned up once. This sequence joins TRBV6-4 and TRBJ2-1; possible D gene TRBD2, 5 bases. The CDR3 has 15 amino acids. Trimming cost V 4 bases and J 3 bases, with 13 bases left between them. Germline CDR1 reads MRHNA; CDR2 reads SNTAGT. Written as DNA, the CDR3 is TGTGCCAGCAGTGTCGGGGATTTTCACTACAATGAGCAGTTCTTC. Translation: CASSVGDFHYNEQFF.

The chain combines TRBV9 with TRBJ1-3; the D is unclear. The CDR3 sequence is 16 residues long. CDR1 and CDR2 (germline): SGDLS, YYNGEE. V was trimmed by 0 bases and J by 0 bases, leaving 10 bases between them. CDR3 region: CASSVGRKSSGNTIYF. For the CDR3, the DNA is TGTGCCAGCAGCGTAGGGAGAAAGAGCTCTGGAAACACCATATATTTT. The full variable domain, its missing parts supplied by reference TRBV9 and TRBJ1-3, is DSGVTQTPKHLITATGQRVTLRCSPRSGDLSVYWYQQSLDQGLQFLIQYYNGEERAKGNILERFSAQQFPDLHSELNLSSLELGDSALYFCASSVGRKSSGNTIYFGEGSWLTVV.

J is TRBJ2-3 and V is TRBV18; 11 positions agree with TRBD1. Germline CDR1 is KGHSH and CDR2 is LQKENI. The CDR3 has 16 amino acids. The ends lost 3 bases at V and 6 bases at J; junction bases unmatched: 8. CDR3 sequence: CASSPRTGGPPDTQYF. Written as DNA, the CDR3 is TGTGCCAGCTCACCTCGGACAGGGGGCCCTCCTGATACGCAGTATTTT.

The chain uses TRBV11-2 and TRBJ2-1; D possibly corresponds to TRBD2 (6 bases). The CDR3 sequence is 14 residues long. Trimming shortened V by 1 base and J by 7 bases, and 11 bases separated the two germline ends. The germline V gene encodes CDR1 SGHAT and CDR2 FQNNGV. The CDR3 loop reads CASSLGDLRNEQFF. As DNA, the CDR3 is TGTGCCAGCAGCTTAGGGGACTTGAGGAATGAGCAGTTCTTC.

This rearrangement joins TRBV28 to TRBJ2-5; 8 bases line up with TRBD1. The V and J ends lost 1 base and 5 bases, in that order; junction bases with no gene match: 9. The CDR3 covers 16 residues. The germline CDR1 and CDR2 sequences are MDHEN and SYDVKM. CDR3 loop: CASSLLGQGARETQYF. CDR3 coding DNA: TGTGCCAGCAGTTTATTGGGGCAGGGGGCGCGGGAGACCCAGTACTTC.

V is TRBV7-3 and J is TRBJ1-1, with a possible D match to TRBD1 (5 bases). The V and J ends lost 5 bases and 1 base respectively, with 14 bases between them. The CDR3 runs to 15 residues. Germline V gene lookup returns CDR1 SGHTA and CDR2 FQGTGA. In DNA, the CDR3 is TGTGCCAGCAGCATCTACAGGCCCCGGAACACTGAAGCTTTCTTT. Amino acids: CASSIYRPRNTEAFF.

The chain links TRBV2 to TRBJ1-4; unclear D gene. This CDR3 has 15 residues. Trimming took 4 bases from V and 5 from J, leaving 14 bases between them. CDR1 and CDR2 from the germline V gene are SNHLY and FYNNEI. In DNA form, the CDR3 reads TGTGCCAGCAGTGGGACCGGGAATCGAAATGAAAAACTGTTTTTT. Protein product: CASSGTGNRNEKLFF.

V gene TRBV5-6 combines with J gene TRBJ1-5, with 7 bases matching TRBD1. Germline lookup yields CDR1 SGHDT and CDR2 YYEEEE. After removal of 4 bases from V and 2 bases from J, the junction contained 12 bases not matched to a gene. The CDR3 is 17 amino acids. The CDR3 DNA reads as TGTGCCAGCAGCACACACGGGAAGGGGGCAGGCAATCAGCCCCAGCATTTT. This encodes CASSTHGKGAGNQPQHF.